The T cell receptor (beta chain) described here comes from a study of blood T cell repertoires in COVID-19. For the study at large: The cDNA or gDNA used as material had been derived from T cells, B-cell-depleted T cells, or PBMCs.

Per the authors' pipeline: From reference gene primer amplification, estimates of nucleated cell counts were derived. Assay used: immunoSEQ multiplex PCR; TCRdb lists only in-frame clones, some missing. From that table come the V and J calls and clone size; the DNA was used to work out D and trimming. The table has over 70,000 clones, 88% seen once. Unmatched junction bases numbered 6, after V lost 3 bases and J lost 0 bases. The length of the CDR3 is 15 residues. Germline CDR1 reads GTSNPN; CDR2 reads SVGIG (reference sequence). The clonotype originates from a woman aged 80 or over with acute or convalescent COVID-19. V gene TRBV30 combines with J gene TRBJ2-3; 7 bases align to TRBD1. Sequenced: peripheral blood. The CDR3 bases are TGTGCCTGGAGCCGGGACAGTCGTAGCACAGATACGCAGTATTTT. This gives the protein CAWSRDSRSTDTQYF.